The 26 T cell receptor beta chains below were found in one sample sequenced in a study of lymphopenia after photon versus proton radiotherapy. Clones were sequenced by immunoSEQ multiplex PCR, and TCRdb holds only the in-frame ones, with some missing. The sample lists roughly 22,000 clones; roughly 80% were seen once. This specimen consisted of peripheral blood, obtained from a patient treated with proton-based radiotherapy. The receptor source for this set is a woman aged 70-85 years with pancreatic cancer.

This rearrangement joins TRBV4-3 to TRBJ1-2; 7 nucleotides match TRBD1. The V gene's germline CDR1 is LGHNA and CDR2 YSLEER. V lost 2 bases to trimming and J lost 4 bases; unmatched junction nucleotides: 7. This CDR3 spans 15 amino acids. Here the CDR3 DNA reads TGCGCCAGCAGCCAACCGGGACAGAAGGGCTATGGCTACACCTTC. Protein sequence: CASSQPGQKGYGYTF.

For the CDR3, the DNA is TGTGCCAGCAGCTTAGCTCATTACAGGGGGCTAGTCTATGGCTACACCTTC. This codes for CASSLAHYRGLVYGYTF. The rearrangement joins TRBV11-2 to TRBJ1-2; 9 nucleotides align to TRBD1. The CDR3 is 17 amino acids. Germline CDR1 and CDR2: SGHAT and FQNNGV. After removal of 1 base from V and 4 bases from J, the junction contained 10 bases not matched to a gene.

This clone appeared a few times. The rearrangement uses TRBV30 and TRBJ1-3; TRBD1 is a possible D gene (5 bases). V lost 0 bases to trimming and J lost 0 bases, with 9 bases between them. CDR1 is GTSNPN and CDR2 is SVGIG in the germline V gene (reference sequence). The CDR3 consists of 15 residues. The CDR3 bases are TGTGCCTGGAGTGTGCAGGGCTCCTCTGGAAACACCATATATTTT. The encoded protein is CAWSVQGSSGNTIYF.

CDR3 in DNA: TGTGCCCAGGGACAGCAAGAGACCCAGTACTTC. Translated, it gives CAQGQQETQYF. The V gene is TRBV30, the J gene TRBJ2-5, with 7 bases lining up with TRBD1. Germline loops: CDR1 GTSNPN, CDR2 SVGIG (reference sequence). The J segment lost 2 bases and the V segment lost 8 bases, leaving 2 bases of the junction unmatched. CDR3 size: 11 residues.

The rearrangement links TRBV6-4 to TRBJ1-1, with 9 bases fitting TRBD1. The V gene end was trimmed by 3 bases and the J gene end by 4 bases; junction bases not matched to a gene: 6. The CDR3 totals 15 residues. CDR1 is MRHNA and CDR2 is SNTAGT in the germline V gene. CDR3 in DNA: TGTGCCAGCAGTGAAGTTCCGGACAGGGGCACTGAAGCTTTCTTT. Its translation: CASSEVPDRGTEAFF.

This chain links TRBV10-3 with TRBJ2-4; 8 bases fit TRBD1. Trimming removed 6 bases from V and 5 bases from J; junction bases left unmatched: 3. The CDR3 totals 13 residues. Germline loops: CDR1 ENHRY, CDR2 SYGVKD. In nucleotides, the CDR3 is TGTGCCATCAGGGGGACAGGAGAAAACATTCAGTACTTC. It yields the protein CAIRGTGENIQYF.

The V and J genes are TRBV7-3 and TRBJ2-1; no firm D call. V was shortened by 2 bases and J by 8 bases, with 16 bases between the two germline ends. CDR1 SGHTA and CDR2 FQGTGA come from the germline V gene. The CDR3 has 15 amino acids. CDR3 nucleotides: TGTGCCAGCAGCTTAGTGACCGCCGCTGGGGATGAGCAGTTCTTC. This codes for CASSLVTAAGDEQFF.

As for this clone: One end of the junction is discordant with germline, which a read error may explain. The chain joins TRBV11-2 to TRBJ1-5; no clear D. Germline CDR1 and CDR2: SGHAT and FQNNGV. This CDR3 spans 15 amino acids. The CDR3 bases are TGTGCCAGCAGCCTAGAGGGAAACCCACGTCAGCCCCAGCATTTT. Translating gives CASSLEGNPRQPQHF. Drawing the rest from reference TRBV11-2 and TRBJ1-5, the complete variable domain is EAGVAQSPRYKIIEKRQSVAFWCNPISGHATLYWYQQILGQGPKLLIQFQNNGVVDDSQLPKDRFSAERLKGVDSTLKIQPAKLEDSAVYLCASSLEGNPRQPQHFGDGTRLSIL.

Details on this clone: The same CDR3 can be traced to other DNA sequences in this sample. The chain recombines TRBV7-9 with TRBJ2-3; a weak D match, TRBD2 (6 bases). Trimming pared 4 bases from V and 2 bases from J, leaving 13 bases between. The germline CDR1 and CDR2 sequences are SEHNR and FQNEAQ (reference sequence). The CDR3 runs to 15 residues. The CDR3 spells CASSSPGGDTDTQYF. The DNA of the CDR3 is TGTGCCAGCAGCTCTCCCGGGGGAGACACAGATACGCAGTATTTT.

This clone was counted once. V is TRBV4-3 and J is TRBJ2-6; either TRBD1 or TRBD2 may supply D (5 bases each). V lost 0 bases, J lost 0 bases, and 12 bases lay in between. The CDR3 runs 18 residues. Germline CDR1 and CDR2: LGHNA and YSLEER. The CDR3 nucleotides read TGCGCCAGCAGCCAAGATGAGGGACCAAGCTCTGGGGCCAACGTCCTGACTTTC. It specifies CASSQDEGPSSGANVLTF.

This clone was recorded only once. The chain joins TRBV7-2 to TRBJ2-5; 7 bases are a match to TRBD2. The V segment lost 6 bases and the J segment 0 bases; nucleotides outside the gene matches: 4. The CDR3 runs to 14 residues. Germline-derived CDR1 and CDR2 are SGHTA and FQGNSA. The CDR3, as DNA: TGTGCCAGCAGTCCGGGGACTAACCAAGAGACCCAGTACTTC. Protein sequence: CASSPGTNQETQYF.

This chain uses TRBV15 with TRBJ1-4; 7 positions agree with TRBD1. The CDR3 loop spans 13 amino acids. Germline loops: CDR1 LNHNV, CDR2 YYDKDF (reference sequence). V lost 3 bases to trimming and J lost 7 bases; unmatched junction nucleotides: 2. CDR3 nucleotides: TGTGCCACCAGCAGGGGGACAGCTGAAAAACTGTTTTTT. Translating it yields CATSRGTAEKLFF.

The chain employs TRBV28 and TRBJ2-7; possible D gene TRBD2, 6 bases. Germline values: CDR1 MDHEN, CDR2 SYDVKM. The CDR3 sequence is 16 residues long. Trimming took off 5 bases at V and 0 bases at J, with 17 bases between the two ends. The DNA of the CDR3 is TGTGCCAGCAGTCCCCGACTGGAGCGGGCCTCCTACGAGCAGTACTTC. Encoded protein: CASSPRLERASYEQYF.

The chain couples TRBV28 to TRBJ1-3; no clear D gene. V was cut by 5 bases and J by 4 bases, with 15 bases left in between. There are 15 residues in the CDR3. Germline lookup yields CDR1 MDHEN and CDR2 SYDVKM. DNA of the CDR3: TGTGCCAGCAGTGGTGAAGGGCTGTCCGGAAACACCATATATTTT. It specifies CASSGEGLSGNTIYF.

The chain combines TRBV5-5 with TRBJ1-1; 8 nucleotides match TRBD1. Trimming removed 4 bases from V and 5 bases from J; junction bases left unmatched: 7. Germline lookup yields CDR1 SGHKS and CDR2 YYEKEE (reference sequence). There are 14 residues in the CDR3. The CDR3 DNA sequence: TGTGCCAGCAGCCCTCAGGGGGCGCGTACTGAAGCTTTCTTT. Its translation: CASSPQGARTEAFF.

The rearrangement uses TRBV5-1 and TRBJ2-7; 7 bases line up with TRBD1. The germline CDR1 and CDR2 sequences are SGHRS and YFSETQ. The CDR3 consists of 16 residues. With V trimmed by 0 bases and J by 3 bases, 9 bases remained unmatched. CDR3 sequence reads: CASSLERPGQNYEQYF. CDR3 sequence (DNA): TGCGCCAGCAGCTTGGAACGGCCGGGACAGAACTACGAGCAGTACTTC.

This chain uses TRBV19 with TRBJ1-6; 8 positions agree with TRBD1. Germline CDR1 LNHDA, CDR2 SQIVND (reference sequence). V shed 4 bases and J 7 bases; nucleotides not matched to a gene: 9. The CDR3 covers 16 residues. CDR3 loop: CASSTVTGGKNSPLHF. The CDR3 DNA is TGTGCCAGTAGTACGGTAACAGGGGGTAAGAATTCACCCCTCCACTTT.

The chain has TRBV6-5 and TRBJ2-7; TRBD2 matches 11 bases. This CDR3 comprises 15 residues. V lost 6 bases and J lost 4; bases outside the gene matches: 8. Germline V gene sequence: CDR1 MNHEY, CDR2 SVGAGI. The CDR3 region has the DNA TGTGCCAGCAGCGCCCCGGGACTAGCGGTATACGAGCAGTACTTC. Protein: CASSAPGLAVYEQYF.

This clone was found a few times. A much larger clone lies a single base off, so this may be a read error. The sample has other DNA sequences that encode this CDR3 too. This sequence joins TRBV20-1 and TRBJ2-1, with no clear D. Trimming took off 3 bases at V and 8 bases at J, with 5 bases between the two ends. Germline CDR1 is DFQATT and CDR2 is SNEGSKA (reference sequence). The CDR3 length is 10 residues. The CDR3 sequence is CSASDHEQFF. The CDR3 nucleotides read TGCAGTGCTAGCGACCATGAGCAGTTCTTC.

The chain combines TRBV6-1 with TRBJ1-4; D might be TRBD1 (6 bases). Germline V lookup: CDR1 MNHNS, CDR2 SASEGT. Trimming removed 7 bases at V and 5 bases at J, with 14 bases between. This CDR3 has 14 amino acids. CDR3 region: CASTPRGGNEKLFF. The CDR3 bases are TGTGCCAGCACCCCCAGGGGAGGGAATGAAAAACTGTTTTTT.

The chain links TRBV27 to TRBJ2-1; no clear D gene. V gave up 7 bases and J gave up 2 bases, with 15 bases separating them. Germline CDR1 and CDR2: MNHEY and SMNVEV (reference sequence). The CDR3 runs 15 residues. Here the CDR3 reads CASKNGVEAYNEQFF. In nucleotides, the CDR3 is TGTGCCAGCAAAAATGGGGTTGAGGCCTACAATGAGCAGTTCTTC.

This clone occurred once. The V gene is TRBV7-9, the J gene TRBJ2-7, with TRBD2 as a possible D gene (5 bases). This CDR3 region has 15 residues. CDR1 SEHNR and CDR2 FQNEAQ come from the germline V gene (reference sequence). V lost 6 bases and J 2 bases, leaving 17 bases between the germline ends. CDR3 loop: CASSRTDGVPYEQYF. The DNA of the CDR3 is TGTGCCAGCAGTCGGACTGACGGCGTACCCTACGAGCAGTACTTC. The whole variable domain, filled in from reference TRBV7-9 and TRBJ2-7, reads DTGVSQNPRHKITKRGQNVTFRCDPISEHNRLYWYRQTLGQGPEFLTYFQNEAQLEKSRLLSDRFSAERPKGSFSTLEIQRTEQGDSAMYLCASSRTDGVPYEQYFGPGTRLTVT.

The chain is built from TRBV19 and TRBJ2-7, with 8 bases identical to TRBD2. Trimming at V came to 5 bases and at J to 2 bases, leaving 11 bases not matched to a gene. This CDR3 region has 16 residues. The germline V gene has CDR1 LNHDA and CDR2 SQIVND (reference sequence). The CDR3 region has the DNA TGTGCCAGTAGTGCACAAACTAGCGGAGGAGCCTACGAGCAGTACTTC. This translates into CASSAQTSGGAYEQYF.

As DNA, the CDR3 is TGCGCCAGCAGCTCCTCGGCTGGCCTGAGAGATGGCTACACCTTC. Its protein product is CASSSSAGLRDGYTF. V and J are TRBV5-1 and TRBJ1-2; D uncertain. The germline V gene encodes CDR1 SGHRS and CDR2 YFSETQ. This CDR3 is 15 amino acids long. With 3 bases removed from V and 6 bases from J, the gap between germline ends came to 18 bases.

The chain joins TRBV18 to TRBJ1-5, with 9 bases identical to TRBD1. V shed 2 bases and J 7 bases; nucleotides not matched to a gene: 6. Looked up from germline, CDR1 is KGHSH and CDR2 is LQKENI. The CDR3 is 15 amino acids. The CDR3 reads CASSPETGGAQPQHF. CDR3 DNA sequence: TGTGCCAGCTCACCAGAAACAGGGGGCGCCCAGCCCCAGCATTTT.

J is TRBJ2-6 and V is TRBV6-1; TRBD2 agrees at 7 bases. Germline CDR1 MNHNS, CDR2 SASEGT. V trimming: 2 bases; J trimming: 4 bases; junction bases outside the gene matches: 2. CDR3 size: 15 residues. The CDR3, as DNA: TGTGCCAGCAGTGAACTCGGGAGGGGGGCCAACGTCCTGACTTTC. It encodes CASSELGRGANVLTF.